This T cell receptor beta chain stems from a study of blood T cells in healthy people across ages. Whenever a sample was processed, at least 6 million PBMCs were isolated. This clonotype was observed a handful of times. Given the absence of the conserved phenylalanine or tryptophan at the CDR3 end, a read error is likely. Because the CDR3's place on the DNA is in doubt, the DNA is left out and the CDR3 is given as listed by TCRdb. Then a second PCR, running about 6 to 12 cycles, was carried out with a sample-barcoded 5' primer and a J-beta primer mix. Any given sample supplied a minimum of 3 million CDR3-containing paired-end reads. TCRdb processed the 5' RACE reads anew with MiXCR; each CDR3 protein has one entry. This table has around 1,000,000 distinct CDR3 sequences, around 25% appearing once. The CDR3 contains 16 residues when both ends are counted. These data were also filed under a second study, of T cells of mothers and their children. That source notes: The M1S primer of the second PCR added sample barcodes and 2-4 random nucleotides.

V and J are TRBV21-1 and TRBJ2-3; the table's D gene call, TRBD1, was not cross checked with the DNA. TRBV21-1 corresponds to a pseudogene. Sequenced sample: blood. This TCR came from a girl aged 2-10 years in good health. The CDR3 is CASSPPWDRRSDTQYL.